This T cell receptor beta chain was recovered during a study of shared clonotypes between healthy human individuals. At the level of the study: The donor group consisted of a couple of women and a few men, aged 18 to 49.

The trim removed 1 base at V and 5 bases at J, leaving 5 bases unmatched. This CDR3 has 14 amino acids. Looked up from germline, CDR1 is SGHTA and CDR2 is FQGNSA. To note about this clone: Its antigen is currently unknown.

The donor cohort consisted entirely of Caucasian adults residing in Nashville, Tennessee. Only in-frame clones appear in the TCRdb table, and some are missing; sequencing was by immunoSEQ multiplex PCR. The sample records approximately 2.5 million clones, around 94% being singletons. Study outcomes and limitations: As a rule, naive subsets had a larger estimated richness than memory subsets. Blood was the only sampled material, and tissue repertoires likely differ.

The sequencing input was naive CD4+ T cells sorted from blood. Subset denoted: CD45RA+ positively selected. The rearrangement uses TRBV7-2 and TRBJ2-7; TRBD1 aligns across 7 bases. The TCR was taken from a man between 18 and 35 years old in good health. CDR3 DNA: TGTGCCAGCAGCTTAGGACAGGGAAGGGACGAGCAGTACTTC. This sequence encodes CASSLGQGRDEQYF.